The rows below give T cell receptor beta chains drawn from one sample of a study of read filtering for tumor transcriptome and immune sequencing. TCRdb re-analysed the reads in MiXCR, keeping a single row per CDR3 protein. The data show 130,000 or so distinct CDR3 sequences, about 13% seen once. Specimen: a population of CD138-negative cells sorted from bone marrow. The receptor set was obtained from a donor at least 40 years old with multiple myeloma. Each CDR3 is given with its conserved first and last residue. Fields, in order: D gene, J gene, V gene, clone size, CDR3 DNA, CDR3 protein. A D gene is named only where the DNA matches it firmly. Not all rows give a size; the values are once, few, many and, for expanded clones, a class.

- | TRBJ2-1 | TRBV2 | many | TGTGCCAGCGCCTACGAGGGGAATGAGCAGTTCTTC | CASAYEGNEQFF
TRBD2 | TRBJ2-1 | TRBV29-1 | many | TGCAGCGCCAACCTAGCGGGAGCCTACAATGAGCAGTTCTTC | CSANLAGAYNEQFF
- | TRBJ2-1 | TRBV19 | many | TGTGCCAGTAGTCCCACAGGGAGCTCCTACAATGAGCAGTTCTTC | CASSPTGSSYNEQFF
- | TRBJ2-5 | TRBV6-5 | many | TGTGCCAGCAGTTACTCAGGTGCTGGGACGGGCCGAGGGGAGACCCAGTACTTC | CASSYSGAGTGRGETQYF
- | TRBJ2-1 | TRBV5-5 | many | TGTGCCAGCAGCCACGAGCGGCTAATAGGCAATGAGCAGTTCTTC | CASSHERLIGNEQFF
- | TRBJ2-1 | TRBV19 | - | TGTGCCAGTAGTATCCTTCGGCGTGAGCAGTTCTTC | CASSILRREQFF
- | TRBJ2-3 | TRBV7-9 | many | TGTGCCAGCAGTTCTGACCCTCGAGGGGTCACAGATACGCAGTATTTT | CASSSDPRGVTDTQYF
- | TRBJ2-2 | TRBV4-1 | - | TGCGCCAGCAGCCAGGGGTACACCGGGGAGCTGTTTTTT | CASSQGYTGELFF
- | TRBJ2-5 | TRBV10-1 | few | TGCGCCAGCAGTAAGCTAGCCGGGGAGACCCAGTACTTC | CASSKLAGETQYF
TRBD1 | TRBJ2-2 | TRBV12-3/TRBV12-4 | - | TGTGCCAGCAGCCAGAGACAGGGTCCCGGGGAGCTGTTTTTT | CASSQRQGPGELFF
- | TRBJ1-1 | TRBV29-1 | many | TGCAGCGTGGCAGGGGTTCGGACTGAAGCTTTCTTT | CSVAGVRTEAFF